This T cell receptor (beta chain) was sequenced for a study of lymphopenia after photon versus proton radiotherapy. Study results and limitations: Oligoclonal CD8+ Temra expansion after nadir drove photon patients' diversity drop. Photon-treated patients lost naive T cells and TCR diversity; proton-treated stayed stable. Only patients who died were analyzed for survival; proton advantage is unproven. In patients who died, overall survival fell as post-nadir TCR diversity dropped more.

Clones were read by immunoSEQ multiplex PCR, and TCRdb kept only the in-frame ones, dropping some. In the table there are 60,000 or so clones, around 90% of which are singletons. This CDR3 is 13 amino acids long. CDR1 and CDR2 from the germline V gene are KGHSH and LQKENI. Trimming stripped 4 bases from V and 3 bases from J, with 9 bases between. With respect to this clone: What it recognizes is unknown.

This chain links TRBV18 with TRBJ1-2; no clear D gene. Sequenced material: peripheral blood, taken from a patient treated with proton-based radiotherapy. The clonotype was recovered from a man older than 75 with esophageal cancer. CDR3 nucleotides: TGTGCCAGCTCACAGGGTTTCGACTATGGCTACACCTTC. Translation gives CASSQGFDYGYTF.